This T cell receptor beta chain was captured in a study of blood T cell repertoires in COVID-19. Study overall: PBMCs, B-cell-depleted T cells, or T cells provided the cDNA or gDNA that made up the material.

How the authors handled the data: Counts of nucleated cells, estimated from reference gene primer amplification, were obtained. Using immunoSEQ multiplex PCR, the repertoire was profiled, and TCRdb retains in-frame clones only, with some absent. The V and J calls and clone size were taken over from that table, and D and trimming were inferred from the DNA. Seen here are about 220,000 clones, around 86% observed once, and the top ten hold roughly 8.2%. V was clipped by 2 bases and J by 0 bases, with 10 bases between them. This CDR3 region has 16 residues. Germline assignment: CDR1 KGHSH and CDR2 LQKENI.

This TCR derives from a woman of 80 years or more with COVID-19, enrolled during active disease. Sequenced input: peripheral blood. This chain joins TRBV18 and TRBJ1-4; D is unresolved. CDR3 residues: CASSPRSGTTNEKLFF. The CDR3 DNA reads TGTGCCAGCTCACCAAGGTCGGGAACAACTAATGAAAAACTGTTTTTT.